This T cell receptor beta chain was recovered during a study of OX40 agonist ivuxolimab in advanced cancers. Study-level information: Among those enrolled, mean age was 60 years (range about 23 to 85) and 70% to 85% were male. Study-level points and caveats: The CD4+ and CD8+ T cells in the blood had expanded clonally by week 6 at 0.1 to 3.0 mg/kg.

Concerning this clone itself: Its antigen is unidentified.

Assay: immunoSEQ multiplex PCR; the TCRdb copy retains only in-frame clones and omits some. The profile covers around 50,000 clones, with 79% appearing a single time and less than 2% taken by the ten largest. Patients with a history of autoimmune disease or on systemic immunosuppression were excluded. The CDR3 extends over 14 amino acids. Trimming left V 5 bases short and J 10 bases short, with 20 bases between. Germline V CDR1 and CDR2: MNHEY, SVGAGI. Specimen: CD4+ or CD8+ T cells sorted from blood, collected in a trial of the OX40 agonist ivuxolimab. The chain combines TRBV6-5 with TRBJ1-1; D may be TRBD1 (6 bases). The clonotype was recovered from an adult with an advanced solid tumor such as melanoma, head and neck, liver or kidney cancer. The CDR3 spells CASSPSGGRSGAFF. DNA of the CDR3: TGTGCCAGCAGTCCAAGCGGGGGCCGTTCTGGAGCTTTCTTT.